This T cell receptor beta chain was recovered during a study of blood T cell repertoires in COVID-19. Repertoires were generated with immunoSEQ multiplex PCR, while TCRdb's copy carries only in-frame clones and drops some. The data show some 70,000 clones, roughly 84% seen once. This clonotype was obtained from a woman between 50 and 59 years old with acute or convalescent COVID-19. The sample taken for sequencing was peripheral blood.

The CDR3 nucleotides are TGTGCCAGCAGCGCGCCTTCCTATAATTCACCCCTCCACTTT. Its translation: CASSAPSYNSPLHF. This sequence joins TRBV27 and TRBJ1-6; the D is unclear. Germline loops: CDR1 MNHEY, CDR2 SMNVEV (reference sequence). This CDR3 is 14 amino acids long. V was trimmed by 6 bases and J by 1 base, leaving 7 bases between them.